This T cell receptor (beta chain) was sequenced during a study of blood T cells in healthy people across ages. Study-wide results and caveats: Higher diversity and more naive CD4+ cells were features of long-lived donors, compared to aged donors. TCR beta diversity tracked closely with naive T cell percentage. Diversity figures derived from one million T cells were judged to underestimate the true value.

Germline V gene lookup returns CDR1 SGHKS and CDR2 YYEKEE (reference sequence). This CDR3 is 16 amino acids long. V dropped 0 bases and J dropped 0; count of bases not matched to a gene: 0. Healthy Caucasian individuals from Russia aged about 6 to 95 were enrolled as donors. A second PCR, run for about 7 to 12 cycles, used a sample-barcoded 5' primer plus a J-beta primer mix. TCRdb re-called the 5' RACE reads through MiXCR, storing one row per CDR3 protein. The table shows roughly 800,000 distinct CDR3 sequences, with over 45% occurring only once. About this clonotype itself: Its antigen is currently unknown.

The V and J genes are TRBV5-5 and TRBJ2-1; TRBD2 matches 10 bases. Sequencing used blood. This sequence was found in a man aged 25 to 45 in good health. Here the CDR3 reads CASSLGLAGSYNEQFF. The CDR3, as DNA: TGTGCCAGCAGCTTGGGACTAGCGGGCTCCTACAATGAGCAGTTCTTC.